Reported below is one T cell receptor beta chain. Its antigen remains unidentified. It was 200 to 250 ng DNA, 30,000 or so T cell genomes, that sorted-subset replicate PCRs used. Assay used: immunoSEQ multiplex PCR; TCRdb lists only in-frame clones, some missing. The sample carries approximately 120,000 clones, around 68% recorded once. The germline V gene encodes CDR1 MDHEN and CDR2 SYDVKM. V lost 5 bases and J lost 5; bases outside the gene matches: 7. CDR3 size: 14 residues. The sample belongs to a study of shared clonotypes between healthy human individuals. Study findings and constraints: Shared clonotypes: roughly 4.5% naive CD4, around 3.5% naive CD8, about 2.5% memory CD4, 0.35% to 0.5% memory CD8.

The sequenced material came from memory CD8+ T cells sorted from blood. Subset given: CD45RO+ cells pooled with CCR7-negative TemRA cells. This sequence was found in a woman in her 30s in good health. This sequence joins TRBV28 and TRBJ2-7; TRBD2 aligns across 9 bases. The CDR3 region has the DNA TGTGCCAGCAGTCAGACTAGCGGTGAGGACGAGCAGTACTTC. Translation: CASSQTSGEDEQYF.